This entry is about one T cell receptor beta chain. What it binds is not known. Libraries were made from TCR beta cDNA, and they carried unique molecular identifiers. TCRdb processed the PCR reads anew with MiXCR; each CDR3 protein has one entry. The repertoire has 350,000 to 450,000 distinct CDR3 sequences, about a third of them found once; the top ten carry around 15%. This sample is part of a study of post-analysis software for immune sequencing data. Overall study results and limits: The authors found that F measure strongly co-clustered same-batch samples.

The sequence came from a girl between 5 and 17 years old with multiple sclerosis. Specimen: blood.

The CDR3 nucleotides read TGTGCCACCAGCAGAGTACGCGATTGGTGGGCTAGCGGAGGAGGCGAGCAGTACTTC. Protein: CATSRVRDWWASGGGEQYF. This chain links TRBV15 with TRBJ2-7, with TRBD2 matching over 7 bases. Germline CDR1 and CDR2: LNHNV and YYDKDF (reference sequence). J lost 6 bases, V lost 1 base, and 21 bases had no gene match. The CDR3 loop spans 19 amino acids.